One and the same sample provided the 21 T cell receptor beta chains below, sequenced in a study of OX40 agonist ivuxolimab in advanced cancers. Assay: immunoSEQ multiplex PCR; the TCRdb copy retains only in-frame clones and omits some. The profile shows over 55,000 clones, around 80% of them singletons. The sample here was CD4+ or CD8+ T cells sorted from blood, taken in a trial of the OX40 agonist ivuxolimab. Receptor source: an adult with an advanced solid tumor such as melanoma, head and neck, liver or kidney cancer.

J is TRBJ1-2 and V is TRBV5-4, with D perhaps matching TRBD1 (6 bases). Germline V gene sequence: CDR1 SGHNT, CDR2 YYREEE (reference sequence). The ends were cut back, 4 bases at V and 4 bases at J, with 23 bases in the middle. This CDR3 is 17 amino acids long. CDR3 coding DNA: TGTGCCAGCAGCGCAGGACTGGGGACACCCTCTCTCTATGGCTACACCTTC. This gives the protein CASSAGLGTPSLYGYTF. Filled out from reference TRBV5-4 and TRBJ1-2, the complete variable domain reads ETGVTQSPTHLIKTRGQQVTLRCSSQSGHNTVSWYQQALGQGPQFIFQYYREEENGRGNFPPRFSGLQFPNYSSELNVNALELDDSALYLCASSAGLGTPSLYGYTFGSGTRLTVV.

In DNA, the CDR3 is TGTGCCAGCAGCTTAGGACAGAAAACCGGCACAGATACGCAGTATTTT. This encodes CASSLGQKTGTDTQYF. This chain uses TRBV5-4 with TRBJ2-3; a possible D gene is TRBD1 (6 bases). V lost 2 bases to trimming and J lost 1 base, with 14 bases between them. The CDR3 spans 16 residues. Per germline, CDR1 SGHNT and CDR2 YYREEE (reference sequence). Looking up the rest from reference TRBV5-4 and TRBJ2-3 gives the full variable domain: ETGVTQSPTHLIKTRGQQVTLRCSSQSGHNTVSWYQQALGQGPQFIFQYYREEENGRGNFPPRFSGLQFPNYSSELNVNALELDDSALYLCASSLGQKTGTDTQYFGPGTRLTVL.

This chain joins TRBV5-4 and TRBJ2-5, with D unclear. This CDR3 comprises 15 residues. CDR1 is SGHNT and CDR2 is YYREEE in the germline V gene (reference sequence). V was trimmed by 4 bases and J by 1 base, leaving 14 bases between them. For the CDR3, the DNA is TGTGCCAGCAGCCACCCATCAGAGACCCAAGAGACCCAGTACTTC. It translates to CASSHPSETQETQYF.

V and J are TRBV5-4 and TRBJ2-3, with TRBD2 as a possible D gene (7 bases). In germline, CDR1 is SGHNT, CDR2 YYREEE (reference sequence). The CDR3 sequence is 14 residues long. Trimming removed 3 bases from V and 6 bases from J, with 14 bases in between. CDR3 loop: CASSWGGAADTQYF. The CDR3 DNA sequence: TGTGCCAGCAGCTGGGGGGGCGCAGCGGATACGCAGTATTTT.

This chain joins TRBV4-1 and TRBJ1-1; 7 bases line up with TRBD1. The CDR3 extends over 16 amino acids. The germline gives CDR1 MGHRA, CDR2 YSYEKL. V dropped 7 bases and J dropped 0; count of bases not matched to a gene: 11. The CDR3 loop reads CASTRIPGQMNTEAFF. CDR3 coding DNA: TGCGCCAGCACCCGTATTCCGGGACAGATGAACACTGAAGCTTTCTTT.

This chain uses TRBV11-2 with TRBJ2-7, with a possible D match to TRBD1 (6 bases). V gave up 1 base and J gave up 7 bases, with 11 bases separating them. The CDR3 consists of 13 residues. Germline values: CDR1 SGHAT, CDR2 FQNNGV. CDR3 DNA sequence: TGTGCCAGCAGCTTAGCCCCGAGGGGGGAGCAGTACTTC. This encodes CASSLAPRGEQYF.

Comment on this clone: A much more abundant neighbour one base away suggests this may be a read error. The V gene is TRBV7-6, the J gene TRBJ1-3; D is ambiguous. The CDR3 runs to 21 residues. Per germline, CDR1 SGHVS and CDR2 FNYEAQ. V lost 5 bases and J 0 bases, leaving 29 bases between the germline ends. CDR3 region: CASSQDLPGGQHLFSGNTIYF. The CDR3, as DNA: TGTGCCAGCAGCCAAGATCTTCCGGGCGGGCAGCACTTATTCTCTGGAAACACCATATATTTT.

V and J are TRBV7-2 and TRBJ1-4; D remains ambiguous. The CDR3 extends over 13 amino acids. V dropped 4 bases and J dropped 5 bases, with 8 bases sitting between them. Looked up from germline, CDR1 is SGHTA and CDR2 is FQGNSA. The CDR3 DNA follows: TGTGCCAGCAGCTCACCCGCCAATGAAAAACTGTTTTTT. Its translation is CASSSPANEKLFF.

The chain uses TRBV19 and TRBJ2-1; D may be TRBD1 or TRBD2 (5 bases each). The germline CDR1 and CDR2 sequences are LNHDA and SQIVND (reference sequence). The V end was cut by 7 bases, the J end by 0 bases, with 22 bases between. The CDR3 has 18 residues. CDR3 nucleotides: TGTGCCAGTACCCCGGGACCGCCGTCCTCGGGCTCCTACAATGAGCAGTTCTTC. Residues: CASTPGPPSSGSYNEQFF.

The J gene is TRBJ2-1, the V gene TRBV5-1, with 13 nucleotides matching TRBD2. CDR1 SGHRS and CDR2 YFSETQ come from the germline V gene. V was pared by 4 bases and J by 9 bases, with 16 bases of the junction left unmatched. The CDR3 totals 18 residues. In DNA, the CDR3 is TGCGCCAGCAGCCACTCGTCCCCCACTAGCGGGGGGGCCGGTGAGCAGTTCTTC. This codes for CASSHSSPTSGGAGEQFF.

J is TRBJ2-5 and V is TRBV5-1, with D perhaps TRBD2 (6 bases). Germline V CDR1 and CDR2: SGHRS, YFSETQ. V was clipped by 0 bases and J by 4 bases, with 16 bases between them. The CDR3 consists of 16 residues. The CDR3 bases are TGCGCCAGCAGCTTGGGGACCCTTCGCGGGGCAGAGACCCAGTACTTC. It specifies CASSLGTLRGAETQYF.

The CDR3 spells CASSPGRTYYGYTF. CDR3 sequence (DNA): TGTGCCAGCAGTCCTGGTCGGACCTACTATGGCTACACCTTC. The chain joins TRBV27 to TRBJ1-2; D call uncertain. Trimming cost V 5 bases and J 3 bases, with 13 bases left between them. This CDR3 contains 14 residues. CDR1 is MNHEY, CDR2 SMNVEV, per germline (reference sequence).

The rearrangement links TRBV4-1 to TRBJ1-2; D not resolved. This CDR3 spans 16 amino acids. CDR1 is MGHRA, CDR2 YSYEKL, per germline. Trimming cost V 1 base and J 8 bases, with 20 bases left between them. The CDR3 region has the DNA TGCGCCAGCAGCCAAGGGGGTGGCGCGGTTGAGGGCGGCTACACCTTC. Its protein is CASSQGGGAVEGGYTF.

This clone has at least ten counts. The genes are TRBV7-9 and TRBJ2-2, with 10 bases lining up with TRBD2. Germline CDR1 SEHNR, CDR2 FQNEAQ (reference sequence). Losses at the gene ends were 2 bases for V and 8 bases for J; bases not matched to a gene: 5. The CDR3 is 15 amino acids. CDR3 nucleotides: TGTGCCAGCAGCTTACGTTCTAGCGGGAGAGGGGAGCTGTTTTTT. It encodes CASSLRSSGRGELFF. The full variable domain, with the rest looked up from reference TRBV7-9 and TRBJ2-2, is DTGVSQNPRHKITKRGQNVTFRCDPISEHNRLYWYRQTLGQGPEFLTYFQNEAQLEKSRLLSDRFSAERPKGSFSTLEIQRTEQGDSAMYLCASSLRSSGRGELFFGEGSRLTVL.

The chain employs TRBV18 and TRBJ2-5; possibly TRBD2 for D (5 bases). The length of the CDR3 is 15 residues. Germline-derived CDR1 and CDR2 are KGHSH and LQKENI. The V and J ends lost 3 bases and 0 bases respectively, with 11 bases between them. The CDR3 spells CASSPTRLDQETQYF. The CDR3 coding sequence is TGTGCCAGCTCACCCACTAGACTGGACCAAGAGACCCAGTACTTC.

This clone came up a few times. The chain employs TRBV5-1 and TRBJ1-1; no firm D call. V was trimmed by 7 bases and J by 0 bases, leaving 7 bases between them. Germline V lookup: CDR1 SGHRS, CDR2 YFSETQ. The CDR3 sequence is 12 residues long. The CDR3 protein is CASARVNTEAFF. The CDR3 DNA reads as TGCGCCAGCGCGAGGGTGAACACTGAAGCTTTCTTT.

J is TRBJ2-3 and V is TRBV5-1; D is perhaps TRBD1 or TRBD2 (5 bases each). In germline, CDR1 is SGHRS, CDR2 YFSETQ. The V end was cut by 8 bases, the J end by 4 bases, with 23 bases between. The CDR3 is made up of 16 amino acids. CDR3 sequence: CASSYGTMSGADTQYF. The DNA of the CDR3 is TGCGCCAGTTCTTACGGGACCATGTCCGGCGCAGATACGCAGTATTTT.

CDR3 bases: TGTGCCAGCAGCGAAGGACTAGCGGGGAACACCGGGGAGCTGTTTTTT. This translates into CASSEGLAGNTGELFF. The chain carries TRBV9 and TRBJ2-2; 11 nucleotides match TRBD2. The CDR3 loop spans 16 amino acids. The ends lost 3 bases at V and 1 base at J; junction bases unmatched: 2. Germline values: CDR1 SGDLS, CDR2 YYNGEE. The whole variable domain, filled in from reference TRBV9 and TRBJ2-2, reads DSGVTQTPKHLITATGQRVTLRCSPRSGDLSVYWYQQSLDQGLQFLIQYYNGEERAKGNILERFSAQQFPDLHSELNLSSLELGDSALYFCASSEGLAGNTGELFFGEGSRLTVL.

The chain couples TRBV5-1 to TRBJ2-3; 11 bases align to TRBD1. This CDR3 is built from 16 residues. With V trimmed by 0 bases and J by 5 bases, 5 bases remained unmatched. CDR1 is SGHRS and CDR2 is YFSETQ in the germline V gene. The CDR3 coding sequence is TGCGCCAGCAGCTTGGTTGGGACAGGGGGTGGAGATACGCAGTATTTT. Protein sequence: CASSLVGTGGGDTQYF. Full variable domain (remainder filled in from reference TRBV5-1 and TRBJ2-3): KAGVTQTPRYLIKTRGQQVTLSCSPISGHRSVSWYQQTPGQGLQFLFEYFSETQRNKGNFPGRFSGRQFSNSRSEMNVSTLELGDSALYLCASSLVGTGGGDTQYFGPGTRLTVL.

This clone was detected only once. This rearrangement joins TRBV10-3 to TRBJ2-3; D unclear. This CDR3 has 12 amino acids. V lost 2 bases to trimming and J lost 8 bases, with 8 bases between them. The germline gives CDR1 ENHRY, CDR2 SYGVKD. The CDR3 DNA follows: TGTGCCATCAGTGAGGAGGAAGGTACGCAGTATTTT. This codes for CAISEEEGTQYF.

V and J are TRBV5-1 and TRBJ1-6; TRBD1 is a possible D gene (5 bases). Between the trimmed V and J ends, which lost 0 bases and 7 bases, there was a span of 11 bases. Looked up from germline, CDR1 is SGHRS and CDR2 is YFSETQ. The CDR3 extends over 15 amino acids. The CDR3 coding sequence is TGCGCCAGCAGCTTGGCAGGGTTTGACAATTCACCCCTCCACTTT. Translated, it gives CASSLAGFDNSPLHF.